This record looks at one TCR beta chain sequence and its context. What it recognizes is unknown. A read error is possible here, since a much larger clone lies one base away. Alongside a J-beta primer mix, a sample-barcoded 5' primer served in a second PCR lasting roughly 7 to 11 cycles. Tagging of each cDNA molecule was performed by a template-switch adaptor with 12 random nucleotides. CDR3-containing paired-end reads numbered at least 3 million in each sample. Via MiXCR, TCRdb re-called the 5' RACE reads, giving one row per CDR3 protein. Counted here are just under 900,000 distinct CDR3 sequences, 29% occurring once; the ten biggest clones make up 15% to 20%. This record belongs to a study of blood T cells in healthy people across ages. Study-wide results and caveats: Getting older went along with TCR beta diversity per million T cells dropping roughly linearly.

Germline CDR1 DFQATT, CDR2 SNEGSKA (reference sequence). The CDR3 is 14 amino acids. Total RNA, at least 5.5 micrograms per sample, came from PBMCs. Sequenced sample: blood. The genes are TRBV20-1 and TRBJ1-4, with D perhaps matching TRBD1 (5 bases). The sequence derives from a woman older than 75 in good health. In DNA, the CDR3 is TGCAGTGCTGAGAGCGGGGGTGGAAATGAAAAACGGTTTTTT. Residues: CSAESGGGNEKRFF.